The sequence of this T cell receptor (beta chain) was determined in a study of OX40 agonist ivuxolimab in advanced cancers. The wider study: In three patients, partial responses were observed, one with hepatocellular carcinoma and two with cutaneous melanoma. The study's findings and limits: Blood T cells, both CD4+ and CD8+, expanded clonally by week 6 at 0.1 to 3.0 mg/kg.

Germline CDR1 is SGHDN and CDR2 is FVKESK. Deletions cut 4 bases from V and 4 bases from J, with 7 bases between. The CDR3 spans 13 residues. Concerning this clone: The antigen is unknown.

This table comes from immunoSEQ multiplex PCR, and its TCRdb copy is limited to in-frame clones, with some not included. Here the sample spans around 60,000 clones, roughly 77% being singletons. Autoimmune disease history or systemic immunosuppression excluded patients. This receptor was taken from an adult with an advanced solid tumor such as melanoma, head and neck, liver or kidney cancer. The chain joins TRBV14 to TRBJ1-4; D might be TRBD1 (5 bases). Specimen: CD4+ or CD8+ T cells sorted from blood, collected in a trial of the OX40 agonist ivuxolimab. The CDR3 nucleotides are TGTGCCAGCAGCCGGGACCTTAATGAAAAACTGTTTTTT. Translating it yields CASSRDLNEKLFF.